These 21 T cell receptor beta chains were sequenced from one sample in a study of blood T cell repertoires in COVID-19. The protocol was immunoSEQ multiplex PCR, while the TCRdb copy is restricted to in-frame clones and leaves out a portion. The sample carries tens of thousands of clones, around 91% recorded once. Material: peripheral blood. These receptors all come from a man in his forties or fifties with acute or convalescent COVID-19.

The DNA of the CDR3 is TGTGCCAGCAGCCATACACCAAACCCACTATACAATGAGCAGTTCTTC. Translation gives CASSHTPNPLYNEQFF. The chain employs TRBV14 and TRBJ2-1, with D hard to call. V was shortened by 3 bases and J by 4 bases, with 16 bases between the two germline ends. This CDR3 comprises 16 residues. The germline V gene has CDR1 SGHDN and CDR2 FVKESK.

The CDR3 nucleotides are TGTGCCAGCAGCCCCGGTCTACGGGAGGGATACTACGAGCAGTACTTC. It yields the protein CASSPGLREGYYEQYF. This sequence joins TRBV6-2 or TRBV6-3 and TRBJ2-7; 8 nucleotides match TRBD2. Germline CDR1 reads MNHEY; CDR2 reads SVGEGT. The CDR3 loop spans 16 amino acids. Trimming took 6 bases from V and 3 from J; bases not matched to a gene: 13.

This chain connects TRBV6-4 to TRBJ1-2; D not certain. Trimming shortened V by 3 bases and J by 6 bases, and 17 bases separated the two germline ends. The CDR3 runs to 15 residues. Germline V gene lookup returns CDR1 MRHNA and CDR2 SNTAGT. The DNA for the CDR3 is TGTGCCAGCAGTGATCCCCAGGAAGGTGTCCATGGCTACACCTTC. Its protein is CASSDPQEGVHGYTF.

The chain is built from TRBV29-1 and TRBJ1-2; no definite D call. Germline loops: CDR1 SQVTM, CDR2 ANQGSEA. Trimming took 4 bases from V and 2 from J, leaving 8 bases between them. The CDR3 is made up of 12 amino acids. The CDR3: CSVGQRNYGYTF. The CDR3 bases are TGCAGCGTTGGACAAAGAAACTATGGCTACACCTTC.

The chain combines TRBV3-1 (or the pseudogene TRBV3-2) with TRBJ2-3; tentative D call: TRBD2 (6 bases). The CDR3 is 14 amino acids. Germline-derived CDR1 and CDR2 are LGHDT and YNNKEL (reference sequence). Trimming removed 6 bases from V and 3 bases from J, with 13 bases in between. The CDR3 DNA reads TGTGCCAGCAGAGCGGGCGGAGGGACAGATACGCAGTATTTT. It translates to CASRAGGGTDTQYF.

The rearrangement links TRBV6-1 to TRBJ1-1; a weak D match, TRBD1 (5 bases). This CDR3 comprises 12 residues. In germline, CDR1 is MNHNS, CDR2 SASEGT. V was trimmed by 6 bases and J by 6 bases, leaving 11 bases between them. CDR3 loop: CASRALGPEAFF. CDR3 nucleotide sequence: TGTGCCAGCAGGGCGTTGGGGCCTGAAGCTTTCTTT.

This clone was seen more than once but under ten times. The V call is TRBV29-1, the J call TRBJ1-2, with D perhaps matching TRBD1 (5 bases). The germline V gene encodes CDR1 SQVTM and CDR2 ANQGSEA. CDR3 length equals 12 residues. The CDR3, as DNA: TGCATCATAACGGGGGAAGACTATGGCTACACCTTC. This gives the protein CIITGEDYGYTF.

The chain employs TRBV6-5 and TRBJ1-3; 9 nucleotides agree with TRBD1. Germline V CDR1 and CDR2: MNHEY, SVGAGI. V dropped 4 bases and J dropped 4; count of bases not matched to a gene: 8. CDR3 length: 16 amino acids. Here the CDR3 DNA reads TGTGCCAGCAGTTCTTCCGGGACAGGGACCGGAAACACCATATATTTT. It yields the protein CASSSSGTGTGNTIYF.

The chain carries TRBV19 and TRBJ1-5; D gene uncertain. The germline CDR1 and CDR2 sequences are LNHDA and SQIVND (reference sequence). V was cut by 2 bases and J by 5 bases, with 7 bases left in between. The CDR3 is made up of 13 amino acids. For the CDR3, the DNA is TGTGCCAGTAGTATAAAAACTTATCAGCCCCAGCATTTT. Translating it yields CASSIKTYQPQHF.

The CDR3 loop reads CASSLAGTGGEKLFF. DNA of the CDR3: TGTGCCAGCAGCTTGGCCGGGACAGGGGGAGAAAAACTGTTTTTT. The chain has TRBV5-6 and TRBJ1-4; 11 nucleotides agree with TRBD1. The junction had 3 bases not matched to a gene; V was cut back by 0 bases and J by 8 bases. CDR1 and CDR2 (germline): SGHDT, YYEEEE. CDR3 length equals 15 residues.

This chain connects TRBV19 to TRBJ1-1; D possibly corresponds to TRBD1 (5 bases). The V gene's germline CDR1 is LNHDA and CDR2 SQIVND (reference sequence). The CDR3 length is 14 residues. Trimming took off 1 base at V and 4 bases at J, with 10 bases between the two ends. In nucleotides, the CDR3 is TGTGCCAGTAGTATAGCCAGGGAAGGCACTGAAGCTTTCTTT. This codes for CASSIAREGTEAFF.

The chain combines TRBV21-1 with TRBJ2-1; the table's TRBD2 call for D was not verified on the DNA. TRBV21-1 is annotated as a pseudogene. CDR3 size: 13 residues. The CDR3 DNA reads TGTGCCAGCAAGCGGGTGACCTACAATGAGCAGTTCTTC. Its translation: CASKRVTYNEQFF.

This chain links TRBV11-2 with TRBJ2-7; maybe TRBD2 (6 bases). Germline CDR1 is SGHAT and CDR2 is FQNNGV. The CDR3 spans 15 residues. V dropped 1 base and J dropped 0 bases, with 10 bases sitting between them. CDR3 loop: CASSLAPGSSYEQYF. The CDR3 coding sequence is TGTGCCAGCAGCTTAGCCCCCGGGAGCTCCTACGAGCAGTACTTC. Full variable domain (rest looked up from reference TRBV11-2 and TRBJ2-7): EAGVAQSPRYKIIEKRQSVAFWCNPISGHATLYWYQQILGQGPKLLIQFQNNGVVDDSQLPKDRFSAERLKGVDSTLKIQPAKLEDSAVYLCASSLAPGSSYEQYFGPGTRLTVT.

The CDR3 region is CASSPARVTGELFF. CDR3 sequence (DNA): TGTGCCAGTAGTCCGGCCAGGGTCACCGGGGAGCTGTTTTTT. The chain couples TRBV19 to TRBJ2-2, with D tentatively TRBD1 (5 bases). Trimming stripped 5 bases from V and 4 bases from J, with 11 bases between. CDR3 length: 14 residues. In germline, CDR1 is LNHDA, CDR2 SQIVND (reference sequence).

This chain links TRBV28 with TRBJ1-1; TRBD1 matches at 11 bases. Germline V gives CDR1 MDHEN, CDR2 SYDVKM. V was pared by 3 bases and J by 6 bases, with 3 bases of the junction left unmatched. The length of the CDR3 is 14 residues. The CDR3 is CASSFWDRGAEAFF. In DNA, the CDR3 is TGTGCCAGCAGTTTTTGGGACAGGGGGGCTGAAGCTTTCTTT.

The V and J genes are TRBV24-1 and TRBJ2-7; 11 bases match TRBD2. V was pared by 5 bases and J by 0 bases, with 5 bases of the junction left unmatched. Germline CDR1 and CDR2: KGHDR and SFDVKD. The CDR3 extends over 16 amino acids. CDR3 region: CATSGGLAGGSYEQYF. The CDR3 DNA is TGTGCCACCAGTGGTGGACTAGCGGGTGGCTCCTACGAGCAGTACTTC.

The CDR3 DNA follows: TGTGCCACCAGTGGGGGACTAGCGGGAGTAAACCCCTACAATGAGCAGTTCTTC. It specifies CATSGGLAGVNPYNEQFF. V usage is TRBV24-1 and J usage is TRBJ2-1; 14 nucleotides match TRBD2. The trim removed 5 bases at V and 2 bases at J, leaving 7 bases unmatched. Germline CDR1 reads KGHDR; CDR2 reads SFDVKD. The CDR3 is made up of 18 amino acids.

The gene calls are TRBV7-9 and TRBJ2-7; D might be TRBD1 (6 bases). V lost 1 base and J lost 5, with 12 bases in between. The germline V gene has CDR1 SEHNR and CDR2 FQNEAQ (reference sequence). The CDR3 extends over 14 amino acids. The CDR3 DNA is TGTGCCAGCAGCTTAGGCCCGGGACAACACGAGCAGTACTTC. It translates to CASSLGPGQHEQYF.

V is TRBV19 and J is TRBJ1-4, with TRBD1 identical over 7 bases. V lost 10 bases and J lost 7; bases outside the gene matches: 15. The CDR3 is made up of 15 amino acids. The germline gives CDR1 LNHDA, CDR2 SQIVND (reference sequence). The CDR3 DNA is TGTGCCACCTCCCTCACGAGGGGGCCCGGTGAAAAACTGTTTTTT. This translates into CATSLTRGPGEKLFF.

The rearrangement links TRBV7-9 to TRBJ2-2, with TRBD1 matching over 9 bases. This CDR3 comprises 17 residues. Per the germline V gene, CDR1 is SEHNR and CDR2 is FQNEAQ (reference sequence). V lost 2 bases to trimming and J lost 5 bases; unmatched junction nucleotides: 9. DNA of the CDR3: TGTGCCAGCAGCTTACCAAAGCCGGGACAGGGTACCGGGGAGCTGTTTTTT. This gives the protein CASSLPKPGQGTGELFF.

The V gene is TRBV25-1, the J gene TRBJ2-1, with TRBD2 matching over 7 bases. Germline V lookup: CDR1 MGHDK, CDR2 SYGVNS. J was trimmed by 4 bases and V by 3 bases; bases with no gene match: 3. This CDR3 has 14 residues. For the CDR3, the DNA is TGTGCCAGCAGTGACGGGGGGTCTTACAATGAGCAGTTCTTC. Protein product: CASSDGGSYNEQFF.